These 14 T cell receptor beta chains share one sample of origin, sequenced in a study of cytomegalovirus exposure and HLA in healthy donors. PCR used 60 Vbeta primers and 13 Jbeta primers. The repertoire was sequenced with immunoSEQ multiplex PCR; TCRdb's copy has only in-frame clones and lacks some. The table shows fewer than 100,000 clones, with approximately 80% occurring only once. Sequencing used PBMCs. All receptors come from a woman aged 40 to 50 in good health and CMV-seropositive.

This chain links TRBV27 with TRBJ1-4, with D tentatively TRBD1 (5 bases). CDR1 MNHEY and CDR2 SMNVEV come from the germline V gene (reference sequence). Trimming shortened V by 6 bases and J by 6 bases, and 17 bases separated the two germline ends. The CDR3 length is 15 residues. The CDR3 spells CASSPYQGGDEKLFF. CDR3 nucleotides: TGTGCCAGCAGCCCCTACCAGGGAGGGGATGAAAAACTGTTTTTT. Complete variable domain (other parts from reference TRBV27 and TRBJ1-4): EAQVTQNPRYLITVTGKKLTVTCSQNMNHEYMSWYRQDPGLGLRQIYYSMNVEVTDKGDVPEGYKVSRKEKRNFPLILESPSPNQTSLYFCASSPYQGGDEKLFFGSGTQLSVL.

The gene calls are TRBV9 and TRBJ2-5; TRBD2 agrees at 12 bases. After removal of 3 bases from V and 3 bases from J, the junction contained 3 bases not matched to a gene. The CDR3 covers 15 residues. CDR1 and CDR2 (germline): SGDLS, YYNGEE. The CDR3 DNA reads as TGTGCCAGCAGCGGCCTAGCGGGGGGGAAAGAGACCCAGTACTTC. This encodes CASSGLAGGKETQYF. The full variable domain, with the rest looked up from reference TRBV9 and TRBJ2-5, is DSGVTQTPKHLITATGQRVTLRCSPRSGDLSVYWYQQSLDQGLQFLIQYYNGEERAKGNILERFSAQQFPDLHSELNLSSLELGDSALYFCASSGLAGGKETQYFGPGTRLLVL.

This clone was observed many times. The chain recombines TRBV6-1 with TRBJ2-3; 12 nucleotides align to TRBD2. CDR1 is MNHNS and CDR2 is SASEGT in the germline V gene. Losses at the gene ends were 4 bases for V and 4 bases for J; bases not matched to a gene: 0. The CDR3 is made up of 14 amino acids. For the CDR3, the DNA is TGTGCCAGCAGTGGACTAGCGGGAGCAGATACGCAGTATTTT. Translated, it gives CASSGLAGADTQYF.

This chain connects TRBV5-1 to TRBJ1-5, with 10 nucleotides matching TRBD1. The CDR3 covers 14 residues. Germline lookup yields CDR1 SGHRS and CDR2 YFSETQ. The V and J ends lost 0 bases and 8 bases, in that order; junction bases with no gene match: 2. DNA of the CDR3: TGCGCCAGCAGCTTGGGGACAGGGGGTGAGCCCCAGCATTTT. Translation: CASSLGTGGEPQHF.

The chain is built from TRBV27 and TRBJ2-7; 8 nucleotides match TRBD1. Germline CDR1 is MNHEY and CDR2 is SMNVEV (reference sequence). The J segment lost 2 bases and the V segment lost 0 bases, leaving 9 bases of the junction unmatched. The CDR3 loop spans 17 amino acids. CDR3 in amino acids: CASSLSNPQGAAYEQYF. The CDR3 DNA is TGTGCCAGCAGTTTATCAAACCCGCAGGGGGCAGCCTACGAGCAGTACTTC.

The chain joins TRBV5-6 to TRBJ2-1; D gene uncertain. Trimming took 0 bases from V and 6 from J, leaving 10 bases between them. Per germline, CDR1 SGHDT and CDR2 YYEEEE. There are 14 residues in the CDR3. Here the CDR3 DNA reads TGTGCCAGCAGCTTGGCCGTTCGGTTCAATGAGCAGTTCTTC. Its protein is CASSLAVRFNEQFF.

The rearrangement links TRBV18 to TRBJ1-3; 7 bases agree with TRBD1. The trim removed 1 base at V and 0 bases at J, leaving 21 bases unmatched. CDR3 length: 22 residues. Germline-derived CDR1 and CDR2 are KGHSH and LQKENI. The CDR3 region has the DNA TGTGCCAGCTCACCACGTGCGGGAACAGGGGTAGGGCGAACGTACTCTGGAAACACCATATATTTT. As protein: CASSPRAGTGVGRTYSGNTIYF.

This clone has a single count. The chain has TRBV19 and TRBJ2-5, with a weak D call TRBD1 (5 bases). This CDR3 region has 13 residues. V was clipped by 5 bases and J by 5 bases, with 12 bases between them. Per the germline V gene, CDR1 is LNHDA and CDR2 is SQIVND (reference sequence). The CDR3 DNA reads TGTGCCAGTAGTGGACACCGCCGGGAGACCCAGTACTTC. Translated, it gives CASSGHRRETQYF.

The chain recombines TRBV28 with TRBJ1-5; D not resolved. Germline values: CDR1 MDHEN, CDR2 SYDVKM. This CDR3 comprises 15 residues. Trimming left V 8 bases short and J 1 base short, with 15 bases between. The CDR3 loop reads CASRVAKLSNQPQHF. DNA of the CDR3: TGTGCCAGCCGAGTAGCCAAACTAAGCAATCAGCCCCAGCATTTT.

This sequence joins TRBV6-1 and TRBJ2-5; 11 bases line up with TRBD2. This CDR3 has 16 residues. Trimming took 4 bases from V and 6 from J; bases not matched to a gene: 10. Germline assignment: CDR1 MNHNS and CDR2 SASEGT. CDR3 bases: TGTGCCAGCAGTGTCCCCACTAGCGGGAGCGGGAAGACCCAGTACTTC. Its translation is CASSVPTSGSGKTQYF.

This sequence joins TRBV12-5 and TRBJ2-5, with TRBD2 identical over 15 bases. J lost 5 bases, V lost 5 bases, and 6 bases had no gene match. Germline CDR1 is LGHNT and CDR2 is FRNRAP. This CDR3 has 16 residues. The DNA of the CDR3 is TGTGCTAGTGGTGGGACTAGCGGGAGGAGAGAGGAGACCCAGTACTTC. This gives the protein CASGGTSGRREETQYF.

The rearrangement uses TRBV7-6 and TRBJ2-1; 7 bases fit TRBD2. The CDR3 totals 13 residues. Germline lookup yields CDR1 SGHVS and CDR2 FNYEAQ. The V gene end was trimmed by 4 bases and the J gene end by 8 bases; junction bases not matched to a gene: 5. The chain's CDR3 is CASSSRLADEQFF. The CDR3 bases are TGTGCCAGCAGCTCCAGACTAGCCGATGAGCAGTTCTTC.

The chain couples TRBV6-1 to TRBJ2-1, with 9 nucleotides matching TRBD1. The germline CDR1 and CDR2 sequences are MNHNS and SASEGT. With 3 bases clipped from V and 8 bases from J, the junction kept 11 bases outside the gene matches. The CDR3 covers 16 residues. As DNA, the CDR3 is TGTGCCAGCAGTGATAGGGTTGGGACAGGGTCCCATGAGCAGTTCTTC. Encoded protein: CASSDRVGTGSHEQFF.

The V and J genes are TRBV10-1 and TRBJ2-2, with 8 bases matching TRBD2. The CDR3 is made up of 16 amino acids. V lost 6 bases and J lost 4; bases outside the gene matches: 10. Germline V gene sequence: CDR1 WNHNN, CDR2 SYGVQD (reference sequence). The CDR3 region is CASSGNRAGGTGELFF. The CDR3 DNA sequence: TGCGCCAGCAGCGGAAACAGGGCGGGAGGCACCGGGGAGCTGTTTTTT.